Given below is one T cell receptor (beta chain) in context. No antigen is known for it. Germline V gene data show CDR1 as MDHEN and CDR2 as SYDVKM. V gave up 7 bases and J gave up 6 bases; unmatched junction bases: 7. This CDR3 region has 15 residues. The sample originates from a study of memory CD4+ T cells and cytomegalovirus serostatus. Overall study context: This sample comes from healthy Belgian adults, fewer than ten CMV seropositive, approximately 22 seronegative.

Study-wide results and limits: The CMV-associated TCR signature appears largely within the CD4+ memory repertoire.

Some clones are missing from TCRdb's copy, which holds only in-frame ones; the method was immunoSEQ multiplex PCR. This table holds approximately 63,000 clones, less than 85% found once. Single viable CD3+CD4+CD8-CD45RO+ cells were sorted as the memory CD4+ T cells. The gene calls are TRBV28 and TRBJ1-5; TRBD1 matches 12 bases. Sequencing used memory CD4+ T cells from blood. This receptor was taken from an adult in good health and CMV-seronegative. Some clones in this sample may be carry-over from other donors' samples. The CDR3 loop reads CASNPGQGAFQPQHF. The DNA for the CDR3 is TGTGCCAGCAACCCGGGACAGGGGGCTTTTCAGCCCCAGCATTTT.